This T cell receptor beta chain stems from a study of blood T cell repertoires in COVID-19. Study background: Specimens from acute and convalescent COVID-19 originated in the United States, Italy and Spain. PBMCs, B-cell-depleted T cells, or T cells provided the cDNA or gDNA that made up the material.

In the original workflow: The authors estimated nucleated cell counts from reference gene primer amplification. Data came from immunoSEQ multiplex PCR; TCRdb stores just in-frame clones and leaves some out. The V and J calls and clone size come from that table; D and trimming were worked out from the DNA. The sample lists some 150,000 clones, approximately 81% occurring once. Between the trimmed V and J ends, which lost 5 bases and 6 bases, there was a span of 16 bases. The CDR3 consists of 15 residues. CDR1 and CDR2 from the germline V gene are KGHDR and SFDVKD. The gene calls are TRBV24-1 and TRBJ2-1, with D perhaps TRBD2 (6 bases). This sequence was found in a man aged 35 to 55 with acute or convalescent COVID-19. The sequenced material came from peripheral blood. The CDR3 DNA sequence: TGTGCCACCAGTGCAGCGGGCGGGGCCGGCAATGAGCAGTTCTTC. As protein: CATSAAGGAGNEQFF.